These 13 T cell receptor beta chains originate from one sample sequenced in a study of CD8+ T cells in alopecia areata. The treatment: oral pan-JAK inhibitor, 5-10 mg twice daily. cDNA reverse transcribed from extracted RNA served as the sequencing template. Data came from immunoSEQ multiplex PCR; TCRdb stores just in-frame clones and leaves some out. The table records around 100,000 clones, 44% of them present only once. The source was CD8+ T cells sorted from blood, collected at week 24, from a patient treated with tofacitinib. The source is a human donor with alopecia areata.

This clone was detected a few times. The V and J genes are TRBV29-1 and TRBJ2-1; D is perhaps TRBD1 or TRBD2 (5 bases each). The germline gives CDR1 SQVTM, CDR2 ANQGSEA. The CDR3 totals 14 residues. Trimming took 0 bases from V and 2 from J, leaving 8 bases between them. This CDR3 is CSVEDTGPYNEQFF. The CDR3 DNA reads TGCAGCGTTGAAGATACGGGGCCCTACAATGAGCAGTTCTTC.

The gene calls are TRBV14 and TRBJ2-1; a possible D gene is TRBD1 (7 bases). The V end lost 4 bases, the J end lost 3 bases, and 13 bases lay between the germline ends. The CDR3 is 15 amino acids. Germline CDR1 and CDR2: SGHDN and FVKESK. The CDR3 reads CASSPRDSLYNEQFF. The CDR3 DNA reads TGTGCCAGCAGCCCGCGGGACAGCCTCTACAATGAGCAGTTCTTC. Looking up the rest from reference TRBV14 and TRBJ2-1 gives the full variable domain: EAGVTQFPSHSVIEKGQTVTLRCDPISGHDNLYWYRRVMGKEIKFLLHFVKESKQDESGMPNNRFLAERTGGTYSTLKVQPAELEDSGVYFCASSPRDSLYNEQFFGPGTRLTVL.

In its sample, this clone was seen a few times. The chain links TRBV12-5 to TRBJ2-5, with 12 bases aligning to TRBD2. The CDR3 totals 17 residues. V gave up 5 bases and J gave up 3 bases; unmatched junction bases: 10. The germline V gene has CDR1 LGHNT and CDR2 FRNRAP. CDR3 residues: CASGHSGLAGLEETQYF. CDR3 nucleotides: TGTGCTAGTGGTCACTCCGGACTAGCGGGATTGGAAGAGACCCAGTACTTC.

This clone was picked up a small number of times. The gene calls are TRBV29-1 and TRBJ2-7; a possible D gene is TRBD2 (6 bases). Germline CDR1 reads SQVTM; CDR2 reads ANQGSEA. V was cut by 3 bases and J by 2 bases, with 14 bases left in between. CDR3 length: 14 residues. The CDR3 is CSVEEGLAPYEQYF. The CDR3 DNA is TGCAGCGTTGAGGAGGGCCTAGCGCCCTACGAGCAGTACTTC.

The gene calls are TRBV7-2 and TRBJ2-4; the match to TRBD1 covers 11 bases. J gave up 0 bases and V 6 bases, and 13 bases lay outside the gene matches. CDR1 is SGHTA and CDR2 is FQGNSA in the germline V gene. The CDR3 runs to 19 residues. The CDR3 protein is CASSSTGTGGYEAKNIQYF. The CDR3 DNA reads TGTGCCAGCAGTTCAACCGGGACAGGGGGATATGAAGCCAAAAACATTCAGTACTTC.

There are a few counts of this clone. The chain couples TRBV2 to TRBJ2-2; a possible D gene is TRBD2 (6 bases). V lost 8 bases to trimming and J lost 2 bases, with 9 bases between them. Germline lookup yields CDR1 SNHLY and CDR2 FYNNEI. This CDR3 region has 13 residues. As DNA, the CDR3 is TGTGCCAGCTGGGAGGCTAACACCGGGGAGCTGTTTTTT. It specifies CASWEANTGELFF.

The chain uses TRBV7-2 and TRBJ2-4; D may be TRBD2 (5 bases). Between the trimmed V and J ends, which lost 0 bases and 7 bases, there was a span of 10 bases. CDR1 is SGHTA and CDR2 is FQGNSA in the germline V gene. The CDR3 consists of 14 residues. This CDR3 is CASSLAGVENIQYF. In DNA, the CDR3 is TGTGCCAGCAGCTTAGCGGGAGTTGAGAACATTCAGTACTTC.

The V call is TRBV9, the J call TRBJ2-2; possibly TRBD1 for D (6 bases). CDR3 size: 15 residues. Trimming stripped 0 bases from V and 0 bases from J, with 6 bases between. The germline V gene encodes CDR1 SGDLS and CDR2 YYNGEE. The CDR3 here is CASSVAGANTGELFF. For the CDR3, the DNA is TGTGCCAGCAGCGTAGCAGGGGCGAACACCGGGGAGCTGTTTTTT.

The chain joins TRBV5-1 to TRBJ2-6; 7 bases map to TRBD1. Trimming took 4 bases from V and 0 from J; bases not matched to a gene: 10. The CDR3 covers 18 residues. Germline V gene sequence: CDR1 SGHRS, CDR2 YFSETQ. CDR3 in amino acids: CASSLFTGDNSGANVLTF. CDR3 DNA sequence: TGCGCCAGCAGCCTGTTTACAGGGGATAACTCTGGGGCCAACGTCCTGACTTTC.

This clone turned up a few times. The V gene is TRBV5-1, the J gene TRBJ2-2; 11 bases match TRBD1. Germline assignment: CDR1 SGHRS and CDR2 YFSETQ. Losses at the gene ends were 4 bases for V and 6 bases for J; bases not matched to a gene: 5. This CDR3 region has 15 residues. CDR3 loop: CASSHGQGAAGELFF. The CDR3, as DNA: TGCGCCAGCAGCCACGGACAGGGGGCAGCCGGGGAGCTGTTTTTT.

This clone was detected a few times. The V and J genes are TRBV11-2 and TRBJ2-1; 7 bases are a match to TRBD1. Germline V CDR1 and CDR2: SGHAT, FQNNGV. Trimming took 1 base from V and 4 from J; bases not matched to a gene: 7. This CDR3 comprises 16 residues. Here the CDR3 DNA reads TGTGCCAGCAGCTTAGTTGGGACAGCGGCATACAATGAGCAGTTCTTC. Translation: CASSLVGTAAYNEQFF.

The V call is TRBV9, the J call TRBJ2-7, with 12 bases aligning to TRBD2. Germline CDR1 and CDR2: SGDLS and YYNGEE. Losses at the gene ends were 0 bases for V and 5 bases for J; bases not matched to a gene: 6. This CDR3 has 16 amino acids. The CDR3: CASSVGLAGGNHEQYF. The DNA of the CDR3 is TGTGCCAGCAGCGTAGGGCTAGCGGGAGGGAACCACGAGCAGTACTTC.

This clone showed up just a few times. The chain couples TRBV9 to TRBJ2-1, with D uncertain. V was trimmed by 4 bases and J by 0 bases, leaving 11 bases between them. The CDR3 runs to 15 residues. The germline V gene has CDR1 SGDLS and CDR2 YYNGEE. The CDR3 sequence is CASSTGSSSYNEQFF. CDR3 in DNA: TGTGCCAGCAGCACCGGGTCGAGCTCCTACAATGAGCAGTTCTTC.